One sample yielded the 13 T cell receptor beta chains listed below, sequenced in a study of post-analysis software for immune sequencing data (dated by TCRdb to the mid-2010s). These receptors have no known antigen. Overall study outcomes, separate from this receptor: Significantly higher frequencies in patients than in controls were found for roughly five TRBV segments, including TRBV5-6, TRBV5-1 and TRBV20-1.

Libraries came from PCR. TCRdb records Illumina HiSeq 2500 as the sequencer. To reduce PCR and sequencing biases, unique molecular identifiers were built into the TCR beta cDNA libraries. The public sequencing data were trimmed at Q25 with fastp and processed into clonotypes with MiXCR by TCRdb, which kept only in-frame beta chains. Each CDR3 protein gets just one entry, which takes the most common genes and DNA from the rows behind it. This sample gives more than 500,000 distinct CDR3 sequences in total; roughly 34% of them show up just once. In total, the top ten clones hold approximately 5.4% of the sample. What was sequenced was blood. The receptors originated from a girl aged 2 to 17 with multiple sclerosis.

This chain uses TRBV5-8 with TRBJ2-7; D is undetermined. From germline, CDR1 is SGHTS and CDR2 YDEGEE. This CDR3 is 16 amino acids long. V lost 0 bases and J lost 5, with 18 bases in between. This chain's CDR3 is CASSLEQPLQRDEQYF. In DNA form, the CDR3 reads TGTGCCAGCAGCTTGGAACAACCCTTACAAAGGGACGAGCAGTACTTC.

This clonotype was counted between two and nine times. Here the CDR3 reads CASSREDSNYGYTF. The CDR3 DNA reads as TGCGCCAGCAGCCGGGAGGACTCTAACTATGGCTACACCTTC. V and J are TRBV4-1 and TRBJ1-2; no reliable D call. CDR3 length equals 14 residues. The germline CDR1 and CDR2 sequences are MGHRA and YSYEKL. The ends were cut back, 4 bases at V and 0 bases at J, with 9 bases in the middle.

The rearrangement links TRBV28 to TRBJ2-6; D not certain. Germline-derived CDR1 and CDR2 are MDHEN and SYDVKM. The V and J ends lost 8 bases and 1 base respectively, with 6 bases between them. The CDR3 has 13 residues. CDR3: CASWVSGANVLTF. Written as DNA, the CDR3 is TGTGCCAGCTGGGTGTCTGGGGCCAACGTCCTGACTTTC.

The sample holds a few counts of this clonotype. This rearrangement joins TRBV20-1 to TRBJ2-3; no definite D call. The CDR3 loop spans 12 amino acids. The germline gives CDR1 DFQATT, CDR2 SNEGSKA (reference sequence). The CDR3 loop reads CTSLSSTDTQYF. As DNA, the CDR3 is TGCACCAGCCTTTCTAGCACAGATACGCAGTATTTT.

The chain combines TRBV12-3 or TRBV12-4 with TRBJ2-1; unclear D gene. The V end was cut by 1 base, the J end by 2 bases, with 12 bases between. The CDR3 totals 16 residues. CDR3 sequence: CASSLGDPITYNEQFF. The CDR3, as DNA: TGTGCCAGCAGTTTAGGTGACCCGATAACCTACAATGAGCAGTTCTTC.

This clonotype has a handful of counts. This chain uses TRBV5-1 with TRBJ2-5; TRBD1 agrees at 11 bases. The CDR3 runs 15 residues. The V gene's germline CDR1 is SGHRS and CDR2 YFSETQ. J lost 2 bases, V lost 4 bases, and 4 bases had no gene match. This CDR3 is CASSTWDRGQETQYF. For the CDR3, the DNA is TGCGCCAGCAGCACCTGGGACAGGGGGCAAGAGACCCAGTACTTC.

This sequence joins TRBV9 and TRBJ1-4, with 7 bases matching TRBD1. The CDR3 has 17 residues. With V trimmed by 2 bases and J by 8 bases, 15 bases remained unmatched. Germline V CDR1 and CDR2: SGDLS, YYNGEE. The DNA for the CDR3 is TGTGCCAGCAGCGTCGGACGACAGGGAGTAATCAGCGAAAAACTGTTTTTT. Translating gives CASSVGRQGVISEKLFF. The whole variable domain, remainder taken from reference TRBV9 and TRBJ1-4, is DSGVTQTPKHLITATGQRVTLRCSPRSGDLSVYWYQQSLDQGLQFLIQYYNGEERAKGNILERFSAQQFPDLHSELNLSSLELGDSALYFCASSVGRQGVISEKLFFGSGTQLSVL.

This chain uses TRBV15 with TRBJ1-5; D not resolved. Germline V gene data show CDR1 as LNHNV and CDR2 as YYDKDF (reference sequence). V was clipped by 0 bases and J by 11 bases, with 14 bases between them. There are 14 residues in the CDR3. Written as DNA, the CDR3 is TGTGCCACCAGCAGAGATTCACCATGGATATCCCAGCATTTT. Translating it yields CATSRDSPWISQHF.

This chain uses TRBV27 with TRBJ2-5; 10 bases are a match to TRBD1. Trimming at V came to 5 bases and at J to 5 bases, leaving 8 bases not matched to a gene. The CDR3 contains 15 residues. Germline CDR1 reads MNHEY; CDR2 reads SMNVEV (reference sequence). CDR3 region: CASSPRDRGLETQYF. CDR3 in DNA: TGTGCCAGCAGTCCCCGGGACAGGGGCTTGGAGACCCAGTACTTC.

This clonotype was seen more than once but under ten times. The genes are TRBV20-1 and TRBJ2-3; perhaps TRBD1 as D (6 bases). The CDR3 loop spans 16 amino acids. The germline V gene has CDR1 DFQATT and CDR2 SNEGSKA (reference sequence). The V end lost 3 bases, the J end lost 0 bases, and 16 bases lay between the germline ends. The CDR3 DNA is TGCAGTGCTAGTTCCCCTGGACAGAGAAGCACAGATACGCAGTATTTT. Translated, it gives CSASSPGQRSTDTQYF.

The genes are TRBV20-1 and TRBJ1-2; TRBD1 agrees at 8 bases. The CDR3 covers 13 residues. Germline V lookup: CDR1 DFQATT, CDR2 SNEGSKA (reference sequence). V gave up 5 bases and J gave up 8 bases; unmatched junction bases: 10. CDR3 protein: CSAERTGFGGYTF. Here the CDR3 DNA reads TGCAGTGCTGAACGGACAGGGTTTGGAGGCTACACCTTC.

V usage is TRBV21-1 and J usage is TRBJ1-2. TRBV21-1 represents a pseudogene. This CDR3 contains 11 residues. The CDR3: CASRARGGYTF. CDR3 coding DNA: TGTGCCAGCAGGGCTAGAGGTGGCTACACCTTC.

The CDR3 DNA reads as TGCAGCGTGAACAGGGGCCACCGCACAGATACGCAGTATTTT. Protein sequence: CSVNRGHRTDTQYF. The genes are TRBV29-1 and TRBJ2-3; 7 bases fit TRBD1. The ends lost 6 bases at V and 1 base at J; junction bases unmatched: 7. CDR1 SQVTM and CDR2 ANQGSEA come from the germline V gene. CDR3 length: 14 amino acids.